Following are 27 T cell receptor beta chains from one sample sequenced in a study of T cells in Graves' hyperthyroidism and ophthalmopathy. Amplified TCR beta CDR3 regions came from RNA transcripts. TCR CDR3 regions were first amplified by RT-PCR with HTBI primers. TCRdb itself ran the multiplex PCR reads through MiXCR, one entry per CDR3 protein. In the table there are 300,000 to 450,000 distinct CDR3 sequences, 14% of which are singletons. The sequencing sample was made of blood. The receptors come from a woman aged 30 to 39 with Graves' ophthalmopathy.

This clonotype was picked up many times. The rearrangement joins TRBV7-9 to TRBJ2-1; 11 nucleotides agree with TRBD2. Unmatched junction bases numbered 4, after V lost 4 bases and J lost 5 bases. The CDR3 loop spans 15 amino acids. The germline CDR1 and CDR2 sequences are SEHNR and FQNEAQ (reference sequence). CDR3 sequence reads: CASSSTSGVNNEQFF. The CDR3, as DNA: TGTGCCAGCAGCTCGACTAGCGGGGTGAACAATGAGCAGTTCTTC.

This clonotype was detected only a few times. A much larger clone lies a single base off, so this may be a read error. The chain combines TRBV30 with TRBJ1-1; no reliable D call. The CDR3 has 13 amino acids. Germline V gene sequence: CDR1 GTSNPN, CDR2 SVGIG (reference sequence). The V end was cut by 5 bases, the J end by 1 base, with 11 bases between. CDR3 sequence: CAWAKTRNTEAFF. As DNA, the CDR3 is TGTGCCTGGGCAAAAACCAGGAACACTGAAGCTTTCTTT.

This clonotype was counted at least ten times. CDR3 nucleotide sequence: TGTGCCAGCAGTCCAAGGAAATGGACTGAAGCTTTCTTT. Its protein is CASSPRKWTEAFF. V is TRBV12-3 or TRBV12-4 and J is TRBJ1-1, with no clear D. With 5 bases removed from V and 5 bases from J, the gap between germline ends came to 12 bases. The CDR3 length is 13 residues.

Many counts were recorded for this clonotype. The chain carries TRBV7-9 and TRBJ2-7; D tentatively reads TRBD1 or TRBD2 (5 bases each). Per germline, CDR1 SEHNR and CDR2 FQNEAQ (reference sequence). V was shortened by 5 bases and J by 2 bases, with 19 bases between the two germline ends. The CDR3 runs 16 residues. DNA of the CDR3: TGTGCCAGCAGCATAATAGACGGAAGGGACCCCTACGAGCAGTACTTC. Its protein is CASSIIDGRDPYEQYF.

CDR3 protein: CASSQAGASGNTIYF. The CDR3 DNA sequence: TGTGCCAGCAGCCAAGCGGGGGCGTCTGGAAACACCATATATTTT. The chain recombines TRBV3-1 with TRBJ1-3; TRBD1 might be the D (6 bases). The CDR3 has 15 amino acids. Germline CDR1 and CDR2: LGHDT and YNNKEL (reference sequence). Trimming stripped 1 base from V and 1 base from J, with 8 bases between.

The CDR3 sequence is CATLRGYEQYF. The CDR3 nucleotides are TGTGCCACCCTAAGGGGGTACGAGCAGTACTTC. The rearrangement uses TRBV6-2 or TRBV6-3 and TRBJ2-7; D might be TRBD1 (6 bases). Germline assignment: CDR1 MNHEY and CDR2 SVGEGT. V gave up 10 bases and J gave up 4 bases, with 11 bases separating them. The CDR3 has 11 amino acids.

The chain couples TRBV18 to TRBJ2-5; 9 nucleotides agree with TRBD1. Trimming removed 3 bases from V and 3 bases from J; junction bases left unmatched: 5. CDR1 is KGHSH, CDR2 LQKENI, per germline. This CDR3 has 15 amino acids. This CDR3 is CASSPGTGQEETQYF. DNA for the CDR3: TGTGCCAGCTCACCGGGGACAGGGCAAGAAGAGACCCAGTACTTC.

The genes are TRBV12-3 or TRBV12-4 and TRBJ2-5, with 9 bases matching TRBD2. The CDR3 sequence is 14 residues long. The junction had 7 bases not matched to a gene; V was cut back by 6 bases and J by 5 bases. CDR3 sequence (DNA): TGTGCCAGCAGCCATCTAGCGGGGAGGGAGACCCAGTACTTC. It codes for CASSHLAGRETQYF.

This clonotype was counted ten times or more. V gene TRBV20-1 combines with J gene TRBJ2-1, with D possibly TRBD1 on 7 matching bases. V dropped 1 base and J dropped 11 bases, with 15 bases sitting between them. The CDR3 loop spans 13 amino acids. Germline V gene data show CDR1 as DFQATT and CDR2 as SNEGSKA (reference sequence). CDR3: CSARVSGGLKQFF. In nucleotides, the CDR3 is TGCAGTGCTAGAGTATCAGGGGGGCTTAAGCAGTTCTTC.

The V and J genes are TRBV9 and TRBJ2-5; perhaps TRBD2 as D (5 bases). Trimming took 3 bases from V and 4 from J, leaving 19 bases between them. Germline CDR1 SGDLS, CDR2 YYNGEE. There are 16 residues in the CDR3. The CDR3 coding sequence is TGTGCCAGCAGCGATGGCCCTCGAGGGTTTGCAGAGACCCAGTACTTC. This encodes CASSDGPRGFAETQYF.

The rearrangement joins TRBV11-2 to TRBJ1-5, with TRBD1 matching 7 bases. V gave up 3 bases and J gave up 3 bases; unmatched junction bases: 5. This CDR3 is 15 amino acids long. From germline, CDR1 is SGHAT and CDR2 FQNNGV. CDR3 loop: CASSFNRGINQPQHF. Written as DNA, the CDR3 is TGTGCCAGCAGCTTCAACAGGGGTATCAATCAGCCCCAGCATTTT. The full variable domain, its missing parts supplied by reference TRBV11-2 and TRBJ1-5, is EAGVAQSPRYKIIEKRQSVAFWCNPISGHATLYWYQQILGQGPKLLIQFQNNGVVDDSQLPKDRFSAERLKGVDSTLKIQPAKLEDSAVYLCASSFNRGINQPQHFGDGTRLSIL.

V gene TRBV4-1 combines with J gene TRBJ1-2, with TRBD1 identical over 11 bases. Germline V gene data show CDR1 as MGHRA and CDR2 as YSYEKL. CDR3 length equals 15 residues. After removal of 4 bases from V and 7 bases from J, the junction contained 8 bases not matched to a gene. CDR3 in amino acids: CASSPPRTGGFGYTF. The CDR3 nucleotides are TGCGCCAGCAGCCCCCCCCGGACAGGGGGCTTTGGCTACACCTTC.

The chain is built from TRBV7-9 and TRBJ2-1; TRBD2 is a possible D gene (6 bases). CDR3 size: 15 residues. The V end lost 10 bases, the J end lost 0 bases, and 16 bases lay between the germline ends. Germline V gene lookup returns CDR1 SEHNR and CDR2 FQNEAQ (reference sequence). DNA of the CDR3: TGTGCCATCAAGCCGGCGGGAAGCTCCTACAATGAGCAGTTCTTC. It codes for CAIKPAGSSYNEQFF.

This clonotype appeared a few times. A much larger clone differs by one base, so this may be a read error. The gene calls are TRBV28 and TRBJ2-3; possible D gene TRBD2, 5 bases. CDR3 size: 13 residues. The V end lost 9 bases, the J end lost 4 bases, and 14 bases lay between the germline ends. The germline V gene has CDR1 MDHEN and CDR2 SYDVKM. The CDR3 is CASHRLSADTQYF. In DNA form, the CDR3 reads TGTGCCAGTCATAGACTTAGCGCAGATACGCAGTATTTT.

The CDR3, as DNA: TGTGCCAGCAACCTACGGGGGGGGGGGGGAGATACGCAGTATTTT. It translates to CASNLRGGGGDTQYF. The genes are TRBV6-1 and TRBJ2-3; 8 bases line up with TRBD2. Germline values: CDR1 MNHNS, CDR2 SASEGT. The CDR3 is made up of 15 amino acids. Trimming took 7 bases from V and 5 from J; bases not matched to a gene: 11.

The chain carries TRBV14 and TRBJ2-1; D not certain. Germline loops: CDR1 SGHDN, CDR2 FVKESK. The CDR3 has 15 amino acids. Trimming pared 0 bases from V and 3 bases from J, leaving 9 bases between. CDR3 protein: CASSQDPGHYNEQFF. CDR3 bases: TGTGCCAGCAGCCAAGATCCTGGCCACTACAATGAGCAGTTCTTC.

This clonotype was observed at least ten times. V is TRBV7-2 and J is TRBJ2-3; 9 bases are a match to TRBD2. Germline V gene sequence: CDR1 SGHTA, CDR2 FQGNSA. V dropped 5 bases and J dropped 6; count of bases not matched to a gene: 6. The length of the CDR3 is 14 residues. DNA of the CDR3: TGTGCCAGCAGCCAGGGACTAGCCGTGGATACGCAGTATTTT. Protein sequence: CASSQGLAVDTQYF.

This clonotype was observed once. A much bigger clone sits one base away, suggesting this may be a read error. The rearrangement links TRBV20-1 to TRBJ2-2, with 10 bases identical to TRBD1. CDR3 length equals 17 residues. Germline V CDR1 and CDR2: DFQATT, SNEGSKA (reference sequence). The CDR3 here is CSARDLRQGANTGELSF. For the CDR3, the DNA is TGCAGTGCTAGAGATCTCCGACAGGGGGCGAACACCGGGGAGCTGTCTTTT.

Details on this clonotype: A much larger clone lies one base from this, so it may be a read error. This rearrangement joins TRBV25-1 to TRBJ2-7, with 11 nucleotides matching TRBD1. Germline V gene lookup returns CDR1 MGHDK and CDR2 SYGVNS. V trimming: 6 bases; J trimming: 3 bases; junction bases outside the gene matches: 1. CDR3 size: 13 residues. This CDR3 reads CASRGQGVYEQYF. The CDR3 DNA reads TGTGCCAGCAGGGGACAGGGGGTCTACGAGCAGTACTTC.

Ten or more counts support this clonotype. This chain joins TRBV12-3 or TRBV12-4 and TRBJ2-7, with 13 bases fitting TRBD2. This CDR3 is built from 16 residues. The V and J ends lost 5 bases and 2 bases, in that order; junction bases with no gene match: 6. The CDR3 nucleotides are TGTGCCAGCAGTCACGGACTAGCGGGGGTGCCCTACGAGCAGTACTTC. Protein product: CASSHGLAGVPYEQYF.

The rearrangement joins TRBV6-1 to TRBJ2-3; D gene unclear. The CDR3 consists of 12 residues. The germline gives CDR1 MNHNS, CDR2 SASEGT. V was trimmed by 6 bases and J by 6 bases, leaving 10 bases between them. This chain's CDR3 is CASSSLGDTQYF. The CDR3 DNA reads as TGTGCCAGCAGCTCCCTCGGGGATACGCAGTATTTT.

This clonotype appeared many times. The chain recombines TRBV20-1 with TRBJ1-5; D is unresolved. This CDR3 has 12 amino acids. Between the trimmed V and J ends, which lost 3 bases and 2 bases, there was a span of 5 bases. Germline V CDR1 and CDR2: DFQATT, SNEGSKA (reference sequence). The CDR3 DNA sequence: TGCAGTGCTAGGTCAGGCAATCAGCCCCAGCATTTT. Translating it yields CSARSGNQPQHF.

This clonotype was detected only a few times. V usage is TRBV7-3 and J usage is TRBJ2-1; 8 positions match TRBD1. With V trimmed by 1 base and J by 4 bases, 3 bases remained unmatched. Germline CDR1 reads SGHTA; CDR2 reads FQGTGA. The length of the CDR3 is 15 residues. The CDR3 loop reads CASSLRQGRYNEQFF. The CDR3 bases are TGTGCCAGCAGCTTAAGACAGGGGAGGTACAATGAGCAGTTCTTC.

This chain connects TRBV2 to TRBJ1-2; a weak D match, TRBD1 (5 bases). V was shortened by 8 bases and J by 6 bases, with 16 bases between the two germline ends. The CDR3 sequence is 13 residues long. Germline V gene lookup returns CDR1 SNHLY and CDR2 FYNNEI. The CDR3 nucleotides read TGTGCCAGCTTGGGGCAGGATCCCCATGGCTACACCTTC. Residues: CASLGQDPHGYTF.

This clonotype was seen many times. The chain employs TRBV4-1 and TRBJ1-4; perhaps TRBD1 as D (6 bases). This CDR3 comprises 15 residues. Germline V gives CDR1 MGHRA, CDR2 YSYEKL. V was pared by 3 bases and J by 2 bases, with 10 bases between. The CDR3 spells CASSQNQGTNEKLFF. CDR3 bases: TGCGCCAGCAGCCAGAATCAGGGGACTAATGAAAAACTGTTTTTT.

This clonotype was counted many times. The chain carries TRBV29-1 and TRBJ2-1; D is ambiguous. The V gene's germline CDR1 is SQVTM and CDR2 ANQGSEA. V was pared by 7 bases and J by 8 bases, with 15 bases between. The CDR3 loop spans 12 amino acids. CDR3 protein: CSAEERRHEQFF. The CDR3 bases are TGCAGCGCCGAGGAGAGGAGACATGAGCAGTTCTTC.

This clonotype was counted only a few times. V usage is TRBV19 and J usage is TRBJ2-2; D is unresolved. The CDR3 runs to 16 residues. V was shortened by 3 bases and J by 0 bases, with 11 bases between the two germline ends. Germline values: CDR1 LNHDA, CDR2 SQIVND (reference sequence). The CDR3 DNA follows: TGTGCCAGTAGTATTAACCCGTTCGCGAACACCGGGGAGCTGTTTTTT. Translating it yields CASSINPFANTGELFF.